The clone carrying this T cell receptor (beta chain) was picked up many times. Its specificity is unknown. Unique molecular identifiers were incorporated when the TCRbeta library was constructed. TCRdb analysed the PCR reads with MiXCR anew, one entry per CDR3 protein. This table has some 190,000 distinct CDR3 sequences, 11% appearing once. Germline V gene data show CDR1 as SGHDN and CDR2 as FVKESK. The trim removed 1 base at V and 4 bases at J, leaving 0 bases unmatched. CDR3 length equals 14 residues. This entry is derived from a study of T-cell reconstitution after alpha-beta-depleted transplantation in children. General study points: Roughly two months post-transplant, alpha-beta T cells reportedly originated from several hundred graft clones that had expanded. Surviving recipient T cells and intrathymic progenitors accounted for some patients' high TCRbeta diversity at day 60. The main origin of T-cell counts and diversity one year after transplant was newly produced T cells.

The sample in question was PBMCs, obtained before TCRalphabeta/CD19-depleted stem cell transplant. This chain joins TRBV14 and TRBJ1-2; 10 bases agree with TRBD1. The TCR sequence derives from a boy younger than 10 with acute myeloid leukemia, due to receive a stem cell transplant. The CDR3 spells CASSQGTGGYGYTF. The CDR3 nucleotides read TGTGCCAGCAGCCAAGGGACAGGGGGCTATGGCTACACCTTC.